This TCR beta chain was captured by sequencing in a study of T cells in Graves' hyperthyroidism and ophthalmopathy. Findings and caveats of the study: Most expanded thyroid clonotypes above 0.001 also appeared in blood.

The CDR3 totals 15 residues. The V and J ends lost 0 bases and 10 bases respectively, with 18 bases between them. The germline V gene has CDR1 ENHRY and CDR2 SYGVKD. This clonotype was picked up many times. Its antigen remains unknown. TCR beta CDR3 region amplification was performed from RNA transcripts. Initially, a first-round RT-PCR of the TCR CDR3 employed the HTBI primer set. TCRdb independently ran MiXCR on the multiplex PCR reads; one entry per CDR3 protein. The sample lists roughly 800,000 distinct CDR3 sequences; 38% were seen once. Graves' hyperthyroidism was deemed stable given no ophthalmopathy progression within 18 months. Each 10 ml fresh peripheral blood draw supplied the PBMCs.

This chain connects TRBV10-3 to TRBJ1-1; D ambiguous. This receptor was taken from a man aged 18 to 35 with Graves' hyperthyroidism. The material sequenced was blood. The CDR3 here is CAISESGEATFGAFF. The CDR3 DNA follows: TGTGCCATCAGTGAGTCGGGCGAGGCCACCTTTGGAGCTTTCTTT.